These T cell receptor beta chains were read from a single sample in a study of blood T cells in healthy people across ages. MiXCR, applied by TCRdb to the 5' RACE reads, yields one record per CDR3 protein. The table shows 1.5 million to 2 million distinct CDR3 sequences, with around 40% occurring only once. Source material: blood. These receptors were obtained from a human donor in good health. The CDR3 runs from the conserved cysteine through the conserved F or W. Each record gives: clone size, J gene, D gene, V gene, CDR3 DNA, CDR3 protein. The D gene is left open where the match is weak. Size tells how often a clone was seen (once, few, many) or the class of an expanded clone, and some rows leave it out.

few,TRBJ1-1,-,TRBV5-5,TGTGCCAGCAGCTTGCTCGGGGGCCACGGCACTGAAGCTTTCTTT,CASSLLGGHGTEAFF
-,TRBJ1-2,-,TRBV6-6,TGTGCCAGCATAATTGGGGGGGGCTACTATGGCTACACCTTC,CASIIGGGYYGYTF
-,TRBJ1-1,-,TRBV4-2,TGTGCCAGCAGCCAAGACCCTACAGACAGGAACACTGAAGCTTTCTTT,CASSQDPTDRNTEAFF
few,TRBJ2-6,-,TRBV24-1,TGTGCCACCAGTGAGGGAACCTCTGGGGCCAACGTCCTGACTTTC,CATSEGTSGANVLTF
many,TRBJ2-5,-,TRBV27,TGTGCCAGCGCTGAAGGCGGCCAAGAGACCCAGTACTTC,CASAEGGQETQYF
-,TRBJ1-5,-,TRBV15,TGTGCCACCAAAAGGGTGGAGGGTAGCAATCAGCCCCAGCATTTT,CATKRVEGSNQPQHF
-,TRBJ2-3,-,TRBV9,TGTGCCAGCCAGGGACACGGGAACACAGATACGCAGTATTTT,CASQGHGNTDTQYF
few,TRBJ2-4,-,TRBV7-2,TGTGCCAGCAGCTTACCCTTGGGGCGGGGAGGAAACATTCAGTACTTC,CASSLPLGRGGNIQYF
-,TRBJ2-7,-,TRBV7-3,TGTGCCAGCAGCTACAAATCCTACGAGCAGTACTTC,CASSYKSYEQYF
few,TRBJ1-6,TRBD1,TRBV4-1,TGCGCCAGCAGCCAAGAGGGACAGGGAGATTCACCCCTCCACTTT,CASSQEGQGDSPLHF
few,TRBJ2-3,-,TRBV27,TGTGCCAGCAGTTTATATGGTGGTGGTACGCAGTATTTT,CASSLYGGGTQYF
-,TRBJ1-4,-,TRBV7-8,TGTGCCAGCAGCCCATTAATGAGGGGAGGTGAAAAACTGTTTTTT,CASSPLMRGGEKLFF
-,TRBJ2-1,TRBD1,TRBV18,TGTGCCAGCTCACCCGACAGGGGCATTAGCACAGATACGCAGTTCTTC,CASSPDRGISTDTQFF
-,TRBJ1-2,TRBD1,TRBV12-3/TRBV12-4,TGTGCCAGCAGTTTAGCGCCAGGACAGGGAACTTCCTATGGCTACACCTTC,CASSLAPGQGTSYGYTF
once,TRBJ2-7,-,TRBV20-1,TGCAGTGCTAGAGATTTGGGGGGGCGCAGTCTTTTCTACGAGCAGTACTTC,CSARDLGGRSLFYEQYF
-,TRBJ2-1,-,TRBV2,TGTGCCAGCTTGGCAGATCTCTCCTACAATGAGCAGTTCTTC,CASLADLSYNEQFF
-,TRBJ1-2,TRBD1,TRBV29-1,TGCAGCGGTAGACAGGGGCCCTATGGCTACACCTTC,CSGRQGPYGYTF
few,TRBJ2-6,-,TRBV12-3/TRBV12-4,TGTGCCAGCAGTTTCCCCAGGGTAGGTGGGGCCAACGTCCTGACTTTC,CASSFPRVGGANVLTF
-,TRBJ1-2,-,TRBV20-1,TGCAGTGCTAGCCGCGGAGAGGGGCCGGGAAATGGCTACACCTTC,CSASRGEGPGNGYTF
few,TRBJ2-7,TRBD1,TRBV29-1,TGCAGCGTTGGGACAGGGAGTGGATCCTACGAGCAGTACTTC,CSVGTGSGSYEQYF
few,TRBJ2-1,-,TRBV4-3,TGCGCCAGCAGCCAAGTTCGGGGGTCGGAAGGGAATGAGCAGTTCTTC,CASSQVRGSEGNEQFF
-,TRBJ2-1,-,TRBV7-2,TGTGCCAGCAGCTTAGATCGGGGGCTCATCTACAATGAGCAGTTCTTC,CASSLDRGLIYNEQFF
once,TRBJ1-1,-,TRBV4-1,TGCGCCAGCAGCCAAACCCCGCAGCTTTCGAACACTGAAGCTTTCTTT,CASSQTPQLSNTEAFF
-,TRBJ1-2,-,TRBV4-3,TGCGCCAGCAGCCAAGATGGCGGGGTCTATGGCTACACCTTC,CASSQDGGVYGYTF
-,TRBJ2-3,-,TRBV12-3/TRBV12-4,TGTGCCAGCAGCTTGACGACGGTTGCCACAGATGCGCAGTATTTT,CASSLTTVATDAQYF
many,TRBJ1-2,-,TRBV25-1,TGTGCCAGCAGTGAATGGGGCTATGGCTACACCTTC,CASSEWGYGYTF
-,TRBJ2-5,-,TRBV7-7,TGTGCCAGCAGCCCGAGGACAGAACTACAAGAGACCCAGTACTTC,CASSPRTELQETQYF